This T cell receptor beta chain is from a study of shared clonotypes between healthy human individuals (dated by TCRdb to about 2020). In terms of the full investigation: Three men and two women, aged 18 to 49 years, made up the cohort. For each donor, three plates each were used for CD4 naive and CD4 memory, two plates were used for CD8 naive, and one plate was used for CD8 memory. Each donor's leukapheresis produced roughly between roughly 0.85 and 10 billion PBMCs. Blood TCR repertoires of roughly five healthy adults were deeply sequenced to estimate repertoire size and the extent of clonotype sharing between individuals. To increase sequencing depth and limit assay-specific biases, TCR repertoire library preparation and sequencing were carried out by different laboratories using diverse techniques. General conclusions and limits of the study: Pairwise subsampling indicated that sequencing depth was expected to affect the degree of clonotype sharing among donors. Sampling was limited to blood, and TCR repertoires in tissue likely differ from TCR repertoires in blood. When a handful of donors were compared, the shared fraction of clonotypes was about 5% for naive CD4, more than 3% for naive CD8, roughly 2.3% for memory CD4, and roughly 0.4% for memory CD8. The genetic and exposure-history diversity represented was limited by the small number of donors. Even with the large sequencing depth, rarefaction of the sorted-subset datasets indicated that sequencing was incomplete. Compared with non-shared clonotypes, clonotypes shared by all four sorted-subset donors had higher generation probabilities. Estimated clonotype richness was generally larger for naive than for memory subsets.

The donors were healthy, HIV-negative adults who had no recently reported acute infections or vaccinations. Every donor was a Caucasian adult living in Nashville, Tennessee, USA. CD4+ T cells were enriched through magnetic negative selection, after which naive cells were positively selected on CD45RA and the remaining negative fraction served as the memory subset. Blood was collected by leukapheresis, and PBMCs were isolated by Ficoll-Histopaque density gradient centrifugation and then cryopreserved in liquid nitrogen vapor phase. Purity and quantity of every magnetically sorted T cell population were checked by analytical flow cytometry. Genomic DNA was isolated from every sorted fraction and measured by UV absorbance on a Nanodrop 2000c. Notes on this clone: Its recognized antigen is unknown. The input lacks base qualities; no much larger clone sits a single base away.

CDR1 SGHVS and CDR2 FNYEAQ are derived from the germline V gene. Clipping removes 1 base from V and 3 bases from J, with 4 as the unmatched junction base count. The CDR3, cysteine through phenylalanine, is 16 amino acids long. The CDR3 DNA has 48 bases and is translated from base 1. Using the deep immunoSEQ assay, TCR CDR3 regions were amplified from genomic DNA by multiplex PCR. Genomic DNA extracted from each cell subset was distributed evenly over all wells of several immunoSEQ 96-well plates, and each plate served as one replicate. For sorted subsets, around 200 ng genomic DNA, equal to 30,000 or so T cell genomes, was loaded into each replicate PCR. Purified libraries were measured with a Qubit 3.0 fluorometer, size-checked on a Bioanalyzer 2100, and measured again with the KAPA Library Quantification kit. Every immunoSEQ 96-well plate was sequenced on a separate single-read 150-cycle Illumina NextSeq 550 flow cell. As for how the authors treated the data: Because the immunoSEQ output included only junctional sequences and no quality scores, the filtering could not be the same as the filtering used for full-length reads. To assign V/J genes and CDR3, sequences were annotated against IMGT germline references using PyIR, a Python wrapper for IgBLAST v1.9. Reads were filtered out if the reads had weak V/J assignments (E-value above 1e-6), no CDR3, stop codons, out-of-frame junctions, or ambiguous translated residues. A V3J clonotype was defined by an identical inferred V gene, J gene, and CDR3 amino acid sequence. Percentage overlap between repertoires was computed as shared unique clonotypes divided by the size of the smaller repertoire. Richness of each repertoire was evaluated using RTK rarefaction, the Chao1 estimator, and Recon v2.1 estimates of unobserved clonotypes. For all TCRbeta clonotypes obtained by the gDNA method from several donors, generation probabilities were computed with OLGA. Sourced from immuneACCESS, this table was stored by TCRdb with only in-frame sequences that have V and J called. A share of the clones is absent; for the studies checked, an unresolved V gene accounts for under half, and the remainder has no known explanation. The DNA gave D and trimming, while V, J and clone size come from that table. Within this sample are about 640,000 clones, with 60% to 80% of them counted one time only. The top ten clonotypes cover 1.8% of the sample.

The clonotype was recovered from a woman in her twenties or thirties in good health. The sample was memory CD4+ T cells sorted from blood. This sample's cell subset or site label indicates: CD45RA-negative fraction. The chain is assembled from TRBV7-6 and TRBJ2-3; 10 bases in between match TRBD2. The CDR3 region reads CASSLVAGGGTDTQYF. The DNA sequence is TGTGCCAGCAGCTTAGTAGCGGGAGGAGGGACAGATACGCAGTATTTT.